Listed below are T cell receptor beta chains from one sample, sequenced in a study of vaccination and CD4 T cells after COVID-19. For these TCRs, the target antigens are not known. TCRdb ran MiXCR on the PCR reads and lists one entry per CDR3 protein. The table includes 9,000 to 15,000 distinct CDR3 sequences, 75% to 85% detected once. Input material: CD4+ T cells from blood, cultured in vitro. The receptors derive from a human donor who had recovered from COVID-19. Both conserved end residues are part of each CDR3. Fields, in order: D gene, clone size, J gene, V gene, CDR3 DNA, CDR3 protein. The D gene is left open where the match is weak. Not every row has a clone size; where given, it reads once, few, many or a size class.

NA NA TRBJ1-1 TRBV15 TGTGCCACCAGCAGAGACACGAGGAACACTGAAGCTTTCTTT CATSRDTRNTEAFF
NA NA TRBJ1-5 TRBV6-5 TGTGCCAGCAGTTACCGCCAGGGGTGGCAGCCCCAGCATTTT CASSYRQGWQPQHF
NA NA TRBJ2-1 TRBV20-1 TGCAGTGCTAGGAGCGGAGACTCCTACAATGAGCAGTTCTTC CSARSGDSYNEQFF
TRBD2 NA TRBJ2-3 TRBV28 TGTGCCAGCACCCTAGAACCGGGACTAGCGGCAGATACGCAGTATTTT CASTLEPGLAADTQYF
NA NA TRBJ1-2 TRBV20-1 TGCAGTGCTAGAGATACCATTGCGGGGTATGGCTACACCTTC CSARDTIAGYGYTF
NA NA TRBJ1-2 TRBV20-1 TGCAGTGCTAGAGCGGAGGTTAACTATGGCTACACCTTC CSARAEVNYGYTF
NA once TRBJ2-1 TRBV7-9 TGTGCCAGCAGCTTAGCAGCCAGCCATGAGCAGTTCTTC CASSLAASHEQFF
NA NA TRBJ1-1 TRBV7-2 TGTGCCAGCAGCTCCGCAGGGGAGCCGAACACTGAAGCTTTCTTT CASSSAGEPNTEAFF
NA NA TRBJ1-5 TRBV21-1 TGTGCCAGCAGCATGACAGCCTATCAGCCCCAGCATTTT CASSMTAYQPQHF
TRBD1 NA TRBJ1-5 TRBV20-1 TGCAGTGCTAGGACAGGGGTAGTCTATCAGCCCCAGCATTTT CSARTGVVYQPQHF
NA NA TRBJ1-5 TRBV7-6 TGTGCCAGCAGCGCCACACAGGACGGTATATTTGCCCAGCATTTT CASSATQDGIFAQHF
TRBD1 NA TRBJ1-2 TRBV7-4 TGTGCCAGCAGCGACCGGGACAGGATGGGACCTGGCTACACCTTC CASSDRDRMGPGYTF
TRBD1 NA TRBJ1-5 TRBV12-3/TRBV12-4 TGTGCCAGCACCAGGGACAGGGCTCAGCCCCAGCATTTT CASTRDRAQPQHF
TRBD2 NA TRBJ2-3 TRBV27 TGTGCCAGCAGCTTGGGACTAGCGGGGTACACGCAGTATTTT CASSLGLAGYTQYF
TRBD1 NA TRBJ1-2 TRBV24-1 TGTGCCACCAGTGATCCTTCACTCCCTGACAGGGGGAAAGGCTATGGCTACACCTTC CATSDPSLPDRGKGYGYTF
TRBD1 NA TRBJ1-1 TRBV27 TGTGCCAGCAGGGGGGCAGGGGGCTTAACTGAAGCTTTCTTT CASRGAGGLTEAFF
NA once TRBJ2-2 TRBV20-1 TGCAGTGCCACACTAGTCCCCGGGGAGCTGTTTTTT CSATLVPGELFF
NA NA TRBJ1-1 TRBV6-1 TGTGCCAGCAGCGTCCTACCAGGAACTGAAGCTTTCTTT CASSVLPGTEAFF
NA NA TRBJ1-2 TRBV7-2 TGTGCCAGCAGAAGCCCCGTAAGTCGGCGAGGCTACACCTTC CASRSPVSRRGYTF
NA NA TRBJ1-2 TRBV19 TGTGCCAGTAAGAAGGAGGGAATGATCTATGGCTACACCTTC CASKKEGMIYGYTF
NA medium-sized TRBJ1-5 TRBV20-1 TGCAGTGCTAGAGAGGGGGGGTCTAGCAATCAGCCCCAGCATTTT CSAREGGSSNQPQHF
NA once TRBJ2-5 TRBV7-2 TGTGCCAGCAGCCAGAAAGAGACCCAGTACTTC CASSQKETQYF
TRBD2 NA TRBJ2-1 TRBV27 TGTGCCAGCAGTTATAGCGGGAGCTCCTACAATGAGCAGTTCTTC CASSYSGSSYNEQFF
NA once TRBJ2-1 TRBV20-1 TGCAGTGCTAGAGATTCTGGCGGGGTATATGTGGGGCAGTTCTTC CSARDSGGVYVGQFF
TRBD2 NA TRBJ2-3 TRBV19 TGTGCCAGTACCCCCGCGGGGGCAGATACGCAGTATTTT CASTPAGADTQYF
TRBD2 NA TRBJ2-1 TRBV10-1 TGCGCCACCCACACAGGAGCGGGGTTCAAGGGAAAGTTCTTC CATHTGAGFKGKFF
NA NA TRBJ1-2 TRBV11-1 TGTGCCAGCAGCTTGGCGATCCTCCCCGGCTATGGCTACACCTTC CASSLAILPGYGYTF
NA once TRBJ1-1 TRBV20-1 TGCAGTGCCCCCATCGAGCCCGCTGAAGCTTTCTTT CSAPIEPAEAFF
NA few TRBJ1-1 TRBV20-1 TGCAGGTCCCACAAGGGGGGAAACACTGAAGCTTTCTTT CRSHKGGNTEAFF
NA NA TRBJ1-3 TRBV7-8 TGTGCCAGCAGCTTAGTAGTCCCTCGGAACACCATATATTTT CASSLVVPRNTIYF